A single sample is the source of the 17 T cell receptor beta chains below, sequenced in a study of identical twins listed by TCRdb under 2016. Library construction relied on 5' RACE. The listed sequencing device is Illumina HiSeq 2000. TCRdb trimmed the raw reads at Q25, called clones with MiXCR and kept productive beta chains. Rows with a matching CDR3 protein are joined into one entry that keeps the most common DNA and genes. The sample data list 400,000 or so distinct CDR3 sequences, and around 9.7% of these were observed just once. The ten most abundant clones make up about 8.1% of the sample. The specimen sequenced was naive T cells sorted from blood. The cell subset or site label here, explained by the study, means: cells isolated with a human naive T-cell isolation kit. The receptor set was obtained from a woman in her fifties or sixties in good health.

This clonotype has more than one count but fewer than ten. This rearrangement joins TRBV28 to TRBJ1-1; D not resolved. This CDR3 region has 14 residues. Germline V gene sequence: CDR1 MDHEN, CDR2 SYDVKM. The germline V and J ends were trimmed by 9 bases and 7 bases, with 21 bases remaining between them. This CDR3 is CARRTLESNYEAFF. The CDR3 coding sequence is TGTGCCAGAAGGACTTTGGAGAGTAATTATGAAGCTTTCTTT.

This clonotype showed up many times. V usage is TRBV12-3 or TRBV12-4 and J usage is TRBJ2-2; perhaps TRBD1 as D (6 bases). The CDR3 is 13 residues long. V shed 6 bases and J shed 16 bases, with 21 bases lying between them. This CDR3 is CASSPMRGILGFF. CDR3 coding DNA: TGTGCCAGCAGCCCCATGAGGGGGATTTTGGGGTTTTTT.

This clonotype was seen ten or more times. This chain connects TRBV3-1 to TRBJ2-1, with D hard to call. This CDR3 has 16 residues. Germline V gene data show CDR1 as LGHDT and CDR2 as YNNKEL (reference sequence). The V and J ends lost 3 bases and 0 bases respectively, with 12 bases between them. Here the CDR3 DNA reads TGTGCCAGCAGCCATTGGGTAATGAGCTCCTACAATGAGCAGTTCTTC. This gives the protein CASSHWVMSSYNEQFF.

This clonotype was seen at least ten times. V gene TRBV5-6 combines with J gene TRBJ2-5, with a tentative D call TRBD2 (6 bases). CDR1 and CDR2 from the germline V gene are SGHDT and YYEEEE. Trimming stripped 4 bases from V and 5 bases from J, with 12 bases between. This CDR3 has 13 amino acids. CDR3 sequence: CASSGGFGETQYF. CDR3 DNA: TGTGCCAGCAGCGGGGGGTTCGGGGAGACCCAGTACTTC.

Ten or more counts support this clonotype. V gene TRBV28 combines with J gene TRBJ2-5; D might be TRBD2 (6 bases). CDR1 MDHEN and CDR2 SYDVKM come from the germline V gene. V lost 6 bases and J 1 base, leaving 12 bases between the germline ends. The CDR3 runs 14 residues. The CDR3 protein is CASSTSPLQETQYF. CDR3 nucleotides: TGTGCCAGCAGCACTAGCCCCCTCCAAGAGACCCAGTACTTC.

This clonotype turned up a few times. The chain links TRBV6-5 to TRBJ2-2; weak D call: TRBD1 (6 bases). CDR3 length equals 15 residues. Between the trimmed V and J ends, which lost 0 bases and 5 bases, there was a span of 10 bases. Germline-derived CDR1 and CDR2 are MNHEY and SVGAGI. The CDR3 is CASSYSGGGTGELFF. The CDR3 nucleotides read TGTGCCAGCAGTTACTCAGGGGGTGGTACCGGGGAGCTGTTTTTT.

The table lists this clonotype with a few counts. This chain uses TRBV2 with TRBJ2-1, with 10 bases lining up with TRBD2. V shed 6 bases, J shed 9 bases, and the junction held 14 bases outside the gene matches. The CDR3 is 16 residues long. From germline, CDR1 is SNHLY and CDR2 FYNNEI. The CDR3 DNA reads TGTGCCAGCAGCGAGCTAATAGGACTAGCGGCCGTTGAGCAGTTCTTC. Translation gives CASSELIGLAAVEQFF.

The count of this clonotype is one. J is TRBJ1-5 and V is TRBV3-1, with no clear D. Germline V gives CDR1 LGHDT, CDR2 YNNKEL (reference sequence). V lost 6 bases and J 9 bases, leaving 12 bases between the germline ends. This CDR3 has 12 amino acids. Here the CDR3 DNA reads TGTGCCAGCAGACTCGTGGCCAGGCCCCAGCATTTT. This sequence encodes CASRLVARPQHF.

This clonotype was seen at least ten times. The genes are TRBV20-1 and TRBJ2-3; TRBD2 aligns across 11 bases. Losses at the gene ends were 2 bases for V and 4 bases for J; bases not matched to a gene: 8. Per germline, CDR1 DFQATT and CDR2 SNEGSKA (reference sequence). There are 16 residues in the CDR3. CDR3 DNA sequence: TGCAGTGCTAGAACCGTAGCGGGAGGGCCCTCAGATACGCAGTATTTT. It specifies CSARTVAGGPSDTQYF.

This clonotype was observed a few times. The chain carries TRBV11-3 and TRBJ2-1; 10 bases agree with TRBD2. This CDR3 is 15 amino acids long. Unmatched junction bases numbered 7, after V lost 3 bases and J lost 8 bases. Germline V lookup: CDR1 SGHNT, CDR2 YENEEA. The CDR3 protein is CASSLRLAGADEQFF. For the CDR3, the DNA is TGTGCCAGCAGCTTGAGGCTAGCGGGGGCGGATGAGCAGTTCTTC.

Regarding this clonotype: A read error is likely, as this CDR3 ends without the conserved phenylalanine or tryptophan. The chain recombines TRBV6-2 or TRBV6-3 with TRBJ2-1; D gene ambiguous. Looked up from germline, CDR1 is MNHEY and CDR2 is SVGEGT. With 6 bases removed from V and 8 bases from J, the gap between germline ends came to 17 bases. CDR3 length: 14 amino acids. For the CDR3, the DNA is TGTGCCAGCAGCTCGCTCGGCTACCGCGATGAGCAGTTCTGC. This sequence encodes CASSSLGYRDEQFC.

This clonotype was observed many times. The V gene is TRBV5-1, the J gene TRBJ2-2, with D possibly TRBD2 on 6 matching bases. V was pared by 3 bases and J by 5 bases, with 11 bases between. Germline CDR1 and CDR2: SGHRS and YFSETQ. The CDR3 contains 14 residues. CDR3 sequence (DNA): TGCGCCAGCAGCTACCGCCGGGGGACCGGGGAGCTGTTTTTT. Its protein product is CASSYRRGTGELFF.

This clonotype was seen more than once but under ten times. The chain has TRBV3-1 and TRBJ2-5; D gene uncertain. Germline V gene lookup returns CDR1 LGHDT and CDR2 YNNKEL (reference sequence). V lost 4 bases, J lost 4 bases, and 16 bases lay in between. This CDR3 is 15 amino acids long. Here the CDR3 reads CASSPNRASRETQYF. CDR3 sequence (DNA): TGTGCCAGCAGCCCCAACAGAGCCTCTCGAGAGACCCAGTACTTC.

This clonotype was seen repeatedly, ten times or more. The gene calls are TRBV10-3 and TRBJ1-1; D call uncertain. V gave up 5 bases and J gave up 3 bases, with 13 bases separating them. This CDR3 is 14 amino acids long. Germline V gives CDR1 ENHRY, CDR2 SYGVKD. The DNA for the CDR3 is TGTGCCATCAGTTCGCCCCCGAGAGACACTGAAGCTTTCTTT. As protein: CAISSPPRDTEAFF.

This clonotype appeared many times. This chain uses TRBV5-1 with TRBJ2-1, with D possibly being TRBD2 (5 bases). CDR1 is SGHRS and CDR2 is YFSETQ in the germline V gene. Trimming pared 1 base from V and 4 bases from J, leaving 9 bases between. The CDR3 contains 14 residues. The CDR3 here is CASSLLAQYNEQFF. The CDR3 coding sequence is TGCGCCAGCAGCTTGCTAGCACAGTACAATGAGCAGTTCTTC. Drawing the rest from reference TRBV5-1 and TRBJ2-1, the complete variable domain is KAGVTQTPRYLIKTRGQQVTLSCSPISGHRSVSWYQQTPGQGLQFLFEYFSETQRNKGNFPGRFSGRQFSNSRSEMNVSTLELGDSALYLCASSLLAQYNEQFFGPGTRLTVL.

This clonotype occurred many times. The chain uses TRBV6-2 or TRBV6-3 and TRBJ2-7; TRBD1 matches 7 bases. The length of the CDR3 is 14 residues. Germline CDR1 and CDR2: MNHEY and SVGEGT. Trimming cost V 5 bases and J 2 bases; bases outside gene matches: 6. CDR3 in DNA: TGTGCCAGCAGTCGCGAGACAGGGACCTACGAGCAGTACGTC. This translates into CASSRETGTYEQYV.

This clonotype came up many times. CDR3 sequence reads: CASSTRGLGTEAFF. The CDR3 nucleotides read TGTGCCAGCAGTACCCGGGGATTAGGCACTGAAGCTTTCTTT. The genes are TRBV12-3 or TRBV12-4 and TRBJ1-1; D is unclear. The length of the CDR3 is 14 residues. Deletions cut 5 bases from V and 4 bases from J, with 14 bases between.